These 20 T cell receptor beta chains were all obtained from the same sample, sequenced in a study of blood T cell repertoires in COVID-19. Data came from immunoSEQ multiplex PCR; TCRdb stores just in-frame clones and leaves some out. The table lists approximately 29,000 clones, about 85% of them singletons. Source material: peripheral blood. These receptors were collected from a woman aged 55 to 70 with active COVID-19.

J is TRBJ2-1 and V is TRBV5-4; the D gene is possibly TRBD2 (5 bases). CDR1 and CDR2 from the germline V gene are SGHNT and YYREEE (reference sequence). This CDR3 has 14 residues. V lost 1 base and J 8 bases, leaving 13 bases between the germline ends. The CDR3 loop is CASSLSLAVDEQFF. The CDR3 coding sequence is TGTGCCAGCAGCTTGAGCCTAGCAGTCGATGAGCAGTTCTTC.

The chain recombines TRBV2 with TRBJ1-5; unclear D gene. The CDR3 loop spans 14 amino acids. Germline V lookup: CDR1 SNHLY, CDR2 FYNNEI. Between the trimmed V and J ends, which lost 3 bases and 5 bases, there was a span of 11 bases. CDR3 nucleotide sequence: TGTGCCAGCAGTGAGAACGGGAGTGATCAGCCCCAGCATTTT. As protein: CASSENGSDQPQHF.

The chain joins TRBV11-2 to TRBJ1-2; D is unclear. V dropped 5 bases and J dropped 2 bases, with 12 bases sitting between them. The CDR3 runs 14 residues. Germline assignment: CDR1 SGHAT and CDR2 FQNNGV. This CDR3 is CASSVTYTNYGYTF. The CDR3 nucleotides are TGTGCCAGCAGCGTCACATACACAAACTATGGCTACACCTTC.

The chain has TRBV9 and TRBJ2-3; TRBD1 agrees at 7 bases. Germline V gene lookup returns CDR1 SGDLS and CDR2 YYNGEE. The CDR3 extends over 15 amino acids. V shed 3 bases, J shed 0 bases, and the junction held 4 bases outside the gene matches. The CDR3 sequence: CASSGTGQSTDTQYF. CDR3 sequence (DNA): TGTGCCAGCAGCGGAACGGGACAGAGCACAGATACGCAGTATTTT.

This chain links TRBV2 with TRBJ2-1, with 10 bases aligning to TRBD2. Looked up from germline, CDR1 is SNHLY and CDR2 is FYNNEI. The junction had 11 bases not matched to a gene; V was cut back by 7 bases and J by 5 bases. The CDR3 is 16 amino acids. The CDR3 region is CASNAGRTSGNNEQFF. CDR3 DNA: TGTGCCAGCAATGCGGGGAGGACTAGCGGTAACAATGAGCAGTTCTTC.

The chain is built from TRBV5-5 and TRBJ1-4; TRBD1 matches 8 bases. This CDR3 has 15 residues. V lost 0 bases and J lost 8; bases outside the gene matches: 6. Germline V gene data show CDR1 as SGHKS and CDR2 as YYEKEE (reference sequence). This chain's CDR3 is CASSLDRQGIEKLFF. The CDR3 DNA follows: TGTGCCAGCAGCTTGGACAGACAGGGGATAGAAAAACTGTTTTTT. Supplemented by reference TRBV5-5 and TRBJ1-4, the full variable domain reads DAGVTQSPTHLIKTRGQQVTLRCSPISGHKSVSWYQQVLGQGPQFIFQYYEKEERGRGNFPDRFSARQFPNYSSELNVNALLLGDSALYLCASSLDRQGIEKLFFGSGTQLSVL.

V usage is TRBV2 and J usage is TRBJ1-6; no clear D gene. The CDR3 totals 12 residues. CDR1 SNHLY and CDR2 FYNNEI come from the germline V gene. Trimming shortened V by 8 bases and J by 11 bases, and 13 bases separated the two germline ends. CDR3 residues: CASWGGRTPLHF. DNA of the CDR3: TGTGCCAGCTGGGGAGGTCGCACACCCCTCCACTTT.

This chain uses TRBV6-5 with TRBJ2-7; perhaps TRBD2 as D (5 bases). Germline-derived CDR1 and CDR2 are MNHEY and SVGAGI. Trimming cost V 5 bases and J 4 bases, with 12 bases left between them. This CDR3 region has 13 residues. In DNA form, the CDR3 reads TGTGCCAGCAGTCTGGGAGCCAGGTACGAGCAGTACTTC. Its protein is CASSLGARYEQYF.

The rearrangement joins TRBV27 to TRBJ1-3; tentatively, D is TRBD1 (5 bases). Per the germline V gene, CDR1 is MNHEY and CDR2 is SMNVEV (reference sequence). The ends were cut back, 3 bases at V and 4 bases at J, with 16 bases in the middle. This CDR3 contains 16 residues. This CDR3 reads CASSLSSGLGGNTIYF. CDR3 in DNA: TGTGCCAGCAGTTTGTCCTCAGGGTTGGGAGGAAACACCATATATTTT.

The chain is built from TRBV11-2 and TRBJ2-5; 14 positions agree with TRBD2. The CDR3 runs to 18 residues. Germline V gene sequence: CDR1 SGHAT, CDR2 FQNNGV. Trimming cost V 5 bases and J 2 bases; bases outside gene matches: 10. The CDR3 sequence: CASSRTSGGRKSQETQYF. DNA for the CDR3: TGTGCCAGCAGCCGGACTAGCGGGGGGAGAAAATCACAAGAGACCCAGTACTTC.

The V gene is TRBV5-1, the J gene TRBJ2-3, with 7 bases lining up with TRBD2. Germline V gene sequence: CDR1 SGHRS, CDR2 YFSETQ. This CDR3 contains 15 residues. J was trimmed by 5 bases and V by 1 base; bases with no gene match: 7. The CDR3 region is CASSLRRAGQDTQYF. The CDR3 region has the DNA TGCGCCAGCAGCTTGCGGCGAGCGGGGCAAGATACGCAGTATTTT.

This chain connects TRBV28 to TRBJ2-7; 8 bases match TRBD1. The CDR3 extends over 14 amino acids. Trimming removed 6 bases from V and 5 bases from J; junction bases left unmatched: 9. The germline gives CDR1 MDHEN, CDR2 SYDVKM. The CDR3 region is CASRTGTGSHEQYF. DNA for the CDR3: TGTGCCAGCAGAACCGGGACAGGTTCGCACGAGCAGTACTTC.

This rearrangement joins TRBV6-5 to TRBJ1-3; tentative D call: TRBD1 (5 bases). Germline V lookup: CDR1 MNHEY, CDR2 SVGAGI. CDR3 length equals 14 residues. Trimming removed 11 bases at V and 0 bases at J, with 14 bases between. This CDR3 reads CAAAGVRSGNTIYF. Here the CDR3 DNA reads TGTGCCGCCGCGGGGGTTCGCTCTGGAAACACCATATATTTT.

The chain combines TRBV2 with TRBJ2-7, with D possibly TRBD1 on 5 matching bases. Trimming removed 8 bases at V and 1 base at J, with 9 bases between. Germline CDR1 is SNHLY and CDR2 is FYNNEI. The CDR3 is 12 amino acids. The CDR3 DNA sequence: TGTGCCAGCTACAGGTATTCCTACGAGCAGTACTTC. This translates into CASYRYSYEQYF.

The V and J genes are TRBV27 and TRBJ2-5; 8 positions agree with TRBD1. The CDR3 spans 12 residues. V gave up 7 bases and J gave up 3 bases; unmatched junction bases: 1. Germline V gene sequence: CDR1 MNHEY, CDR2 SMNVEV (reference sequence). CDR3 nucleotide sequence: TGTGCCAGCAAGGACAGGGAAGAGACCCAGTACTTC. It yields the protein CASKDREETQYF.

As for this clone: Germline is not matched at one junction end, which may reflect a read error. The CDR3 spells CASSPRPVTTGGRLLAF. The CDR3 DNA sequence: TGTGCCAGCAGCCCCCGACCGGTAACCACCGGTGGCAGACTTCTCGCCTTC. The chain recombines TRBV3-1 (or the pseudogene TRBV3-2) with TRBJ1-2; unclear D gene. This CDR3 has 17 amino acids. Germline V gene sequence: CDR1 LGHDT, CDR2 YNNKEL (reference sequence).

This chain joins TRBV30 and TRBJ2-4, with D possibly matching TRBD1 (7 bases). The germline CDR1 and CDR2 sequences are GTSNPN and SVGIG (reference sequence). This CDR3 is built from 14 residues. V shed 5 bases and J shed 3 bases, with 14 bases lying between them. The CDR3 loop is CAWSAGGSKNIQYF. The CDR3, as DNA: TGTGCCTGGTCAGCAGGGGGGAGCAAAAACATTCAGTACTTC.

The V and J genes are TRBV19 and TRBJ1-6, with 10 bases fitting TRBD1. This CDR3 region has 14 residues. Looked up from germline, CDR1 is LNHDA and CDR2 is SQIVND (reference sequence). V was pared by 6 bases and J by 6 bases, with 2 bases of the junction left unmatched. The CDR3 DNA reads TGTGCCAGTAGGGGACAGGGGAGTAATTCACCCCTCCACTTT. This encodes CASRGQGSNSPLHF.

The chain uses TRBV5-1 and TRBJ2-1; 9 bases agree with TRBD2. Germline lookup yields CDR1 SGHRS and CDR2 YFSETQ. After removal of 5 bases from V and 1 base from J, the junction contained 16 bases not matched to a gene. CDR3 size: 19 residues. The CDR3 DNA reads as TGCGCCAGCAGTCCCAGGGCTGGCGGGGGGGTTTTATCCTACAATGAGCAGTTCTTC. Amino acid sequence: CASSPRAGGGVLSYNEQFF. Complete variable domain (other parts from reference TRBV5-1 and TRBJ2-1): KAGVTQTPRYLIKTRGQQVTLSCSPISGHRSVSWYQQTPGQGLQFLFEYFSETQRNKGNFPGRFSGRQFSNSRSEMNVSTLELGDSALYLCASSPRAGGGVLSYNEQFFGPGTRLTVL.

The V gene is TRBV3-1 (or the pseudogene TRBV3-2), the J gene TRBJ2-7; 8 bases fit TRBD2. The germline CDR1 and CDR2 sequences are LGHDT and YNNKEL (reference sequence). J lost 4 bases, V lost 2 bases, and 4 bases had no gene match. The CDR3 sequence is 14 residues long. The chain's CDR3 is CASSQRGGQYEQYF. CDR3 coding DNA: TGTGCCAGCAGCCAACGGGGGGGCCAGTACGAGCAGTACTTC.